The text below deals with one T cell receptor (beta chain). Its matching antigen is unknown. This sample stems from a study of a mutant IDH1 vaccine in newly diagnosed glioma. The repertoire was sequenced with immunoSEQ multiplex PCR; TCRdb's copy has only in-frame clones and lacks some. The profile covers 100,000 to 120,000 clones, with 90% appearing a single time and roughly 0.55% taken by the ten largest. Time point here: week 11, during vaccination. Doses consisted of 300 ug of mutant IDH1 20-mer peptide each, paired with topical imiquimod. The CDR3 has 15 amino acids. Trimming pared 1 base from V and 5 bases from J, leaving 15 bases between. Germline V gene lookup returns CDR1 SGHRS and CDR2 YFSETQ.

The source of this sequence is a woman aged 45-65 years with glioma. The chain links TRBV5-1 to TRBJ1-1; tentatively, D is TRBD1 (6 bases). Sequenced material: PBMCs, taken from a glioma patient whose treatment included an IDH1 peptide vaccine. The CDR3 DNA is TGCGCCAGCAGCTTGACAGGGCCCATAGGGACTGAAGCTTTCTTT. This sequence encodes CASSLTGPIGTEAFF.